The clone carrying this TCR beta chain showed up just a few times. Its antigen is currently unknown. This entry comes from a study of cytomegalovirus exposure and HLA in healthy donors. Study-wide results and limits: First-cohort TCR clusters were later found to tend to co-occur in the roughly 120 validation repertoires. CMV antigen specificity was confirmed in vitro for a few CMV-associated chains.

The donors were part of the validation cohort, which consisted of under 150 subjects and was separate from the first cohort of 666 subjects. The table came from immunoSEQ multiplex PCR; TCRdb's copy has only in-frame clones and leaves some out. The data show fewer than 200,000 clones, 85% seen once. V was cut by 6 bases and J by 7 bases, with 10 bases left in between. CDR1 and CDR2 from the germline V gene are SNHLY and FYNNEI. The CDR3 loop spans 11 amino acids. Sequencing was carried out using PBMCs. The receptor comes from a man aged 18-30 years in good health and CMV-seropositive. The J gene is TRBJ2-7, the V gene TRBV2; the D is unclear. CDR3 DNA: TGTGCCAGCAGCCCGACTCGGGAGCAGTACTTC. Encoded protein: CASSPTREQYF.